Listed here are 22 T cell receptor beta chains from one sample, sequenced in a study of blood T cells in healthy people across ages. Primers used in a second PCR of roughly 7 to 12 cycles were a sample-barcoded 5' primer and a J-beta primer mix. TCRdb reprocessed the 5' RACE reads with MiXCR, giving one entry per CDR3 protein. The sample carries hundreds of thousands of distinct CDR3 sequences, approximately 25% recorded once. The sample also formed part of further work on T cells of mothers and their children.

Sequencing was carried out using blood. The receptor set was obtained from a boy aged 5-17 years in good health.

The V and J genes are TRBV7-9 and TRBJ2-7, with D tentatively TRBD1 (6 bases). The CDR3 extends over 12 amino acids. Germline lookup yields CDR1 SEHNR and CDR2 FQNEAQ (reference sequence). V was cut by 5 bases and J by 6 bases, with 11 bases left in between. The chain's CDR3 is CASSVLRGEQYF. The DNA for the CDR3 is TGTGCCAGCAGCGTACTCAGGGGCGAGCAGTACTTC.

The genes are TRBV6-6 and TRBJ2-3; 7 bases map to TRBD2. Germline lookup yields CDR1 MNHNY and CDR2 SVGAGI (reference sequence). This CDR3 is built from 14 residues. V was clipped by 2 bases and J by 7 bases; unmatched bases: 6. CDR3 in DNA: TGTGCCAGCAGTTACGTCTGGGGGGGGTATACGCAGTATTTT. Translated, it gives CASSYVWGGYTQYF.

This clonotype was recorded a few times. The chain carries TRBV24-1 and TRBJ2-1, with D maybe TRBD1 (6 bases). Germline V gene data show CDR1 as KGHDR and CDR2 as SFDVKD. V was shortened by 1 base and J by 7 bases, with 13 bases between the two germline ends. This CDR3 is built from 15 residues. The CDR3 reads CATSDFTGTLNEQFF. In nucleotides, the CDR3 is TGTGCCACCAGTGATTTCACCGGGACATTGAATGAGCAGTTCTTC.

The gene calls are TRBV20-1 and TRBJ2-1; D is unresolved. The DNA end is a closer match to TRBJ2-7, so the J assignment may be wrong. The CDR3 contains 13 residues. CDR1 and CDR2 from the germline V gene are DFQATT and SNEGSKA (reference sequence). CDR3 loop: CSARGADSYEQYF. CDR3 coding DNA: TGCAGTGCTAGAGGGGCGGACTCCTACGAGCAGTACTTC.

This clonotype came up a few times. This CDR3 is CSASGLAVTPPEQFF. The CDR3, as DNA: TGCAGTGCTAGTGGACTAGCGGTCACTCCGCCCGAGCAGTTCTTC. This rearrangement joins TRBV20-1 to TRBJ2-1; 10 bases agree with TRBD2. CDR3 length equals 15 residues. With V trimmed by 3 bases and J by 10 bases, 12 bases remained unmatched. The germline V gene encodes CDR1 DFQATT and CDR2 SNEGSKA (reference sequence).

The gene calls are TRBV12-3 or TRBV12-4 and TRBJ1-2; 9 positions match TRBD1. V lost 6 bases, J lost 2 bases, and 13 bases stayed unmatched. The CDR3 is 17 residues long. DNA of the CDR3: TGTGCCAGCAGGCGTGCTCCCCCGGGACAGGGAAACTATGGCTACACCTTC. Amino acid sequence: CASRRAPPGQGNYGYTF.

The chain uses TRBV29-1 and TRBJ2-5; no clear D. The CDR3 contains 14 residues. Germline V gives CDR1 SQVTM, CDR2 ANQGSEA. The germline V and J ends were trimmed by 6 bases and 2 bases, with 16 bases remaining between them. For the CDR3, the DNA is TGCAGCGTGATCGGGTGGTTTGAGCAAGAGACCCAGTACTTC. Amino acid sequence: CSVIGWFEQETQYF.

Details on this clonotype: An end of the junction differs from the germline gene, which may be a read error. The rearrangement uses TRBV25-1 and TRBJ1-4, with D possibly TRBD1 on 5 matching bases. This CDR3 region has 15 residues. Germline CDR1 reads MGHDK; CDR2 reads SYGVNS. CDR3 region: CASSEYWGGNEKLLF. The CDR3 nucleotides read TGTGCCAGCAGTGAATATTGGGGGGGTAATGAAAAACTGCTTTTT.

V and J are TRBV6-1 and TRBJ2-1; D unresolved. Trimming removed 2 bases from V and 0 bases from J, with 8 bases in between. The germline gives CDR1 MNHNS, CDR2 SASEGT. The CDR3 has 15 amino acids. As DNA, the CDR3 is TGTGCCAGCAGTGAAAGAGAGAGCTCCTACAATGAGCAGTTCTTC. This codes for CASSERESSYNEQFF.

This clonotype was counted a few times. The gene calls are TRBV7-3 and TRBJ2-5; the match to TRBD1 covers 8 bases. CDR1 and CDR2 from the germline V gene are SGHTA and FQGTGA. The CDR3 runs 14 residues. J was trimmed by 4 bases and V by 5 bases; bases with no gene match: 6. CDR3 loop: CASSASGGGETQYF. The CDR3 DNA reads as TGTGCCAGCAGCGCCTCAGGGGGCGGAGAGACCCAGTACTTC.

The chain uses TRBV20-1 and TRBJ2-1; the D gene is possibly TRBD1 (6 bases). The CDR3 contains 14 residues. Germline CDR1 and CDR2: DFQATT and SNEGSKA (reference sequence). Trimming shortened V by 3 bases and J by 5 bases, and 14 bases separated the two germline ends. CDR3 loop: CSASGQGLNNEQFF. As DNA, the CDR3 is TGCAGTGCTAGCGGGCAGGGGCTTAACAATGAGCAGTTCTTC.

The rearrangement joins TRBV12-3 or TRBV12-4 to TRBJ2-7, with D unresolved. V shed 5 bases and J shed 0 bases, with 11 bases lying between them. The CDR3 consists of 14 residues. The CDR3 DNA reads TGTGCCAGCAGTCCCGCAGAGTACTCCTACGAGCAGTACTTC. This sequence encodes CASSPAEYSYEQYF.

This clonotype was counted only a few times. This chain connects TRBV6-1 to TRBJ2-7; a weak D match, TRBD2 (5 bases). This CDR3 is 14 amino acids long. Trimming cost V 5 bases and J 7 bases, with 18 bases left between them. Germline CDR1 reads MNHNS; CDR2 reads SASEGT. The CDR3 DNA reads TGTGCCAGCAGTCCGCCAATCGAGGGATGGGAGCAGTACTTC. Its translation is CASSPPIEGWEQYF.

The CDR3 DNA follows: TGCGCCAGCAGCCAAGGAACAGACACTAATGAAAAACTGTTTTTT. This sequence encodes CASSQGTDTNEKLFF. The chain couples TRBV4-3 to TRBJ1-4; D remains ambiguous. V was pared by 1 base and J by 2 bases, with 8 bases between. CDR1 and CDR2 (germline): LGHNA, YSLEER. This CDR3 region has 15 residues.

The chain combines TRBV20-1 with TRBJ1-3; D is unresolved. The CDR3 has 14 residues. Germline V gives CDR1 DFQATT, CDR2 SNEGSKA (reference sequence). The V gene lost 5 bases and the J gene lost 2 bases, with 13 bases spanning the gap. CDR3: CSARETPPGNTIYF. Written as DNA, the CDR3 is TGCAGTGCTCGCGAGACACCCCCTGGAAACACCATATATTTT.

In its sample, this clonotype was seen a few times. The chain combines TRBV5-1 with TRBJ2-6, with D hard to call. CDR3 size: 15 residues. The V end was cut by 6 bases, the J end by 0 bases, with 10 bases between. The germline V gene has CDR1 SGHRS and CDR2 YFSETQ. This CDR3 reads CASTLDGSGANVLTF. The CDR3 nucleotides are TGCGCCAGCACCCTAGACGGCTCTGGGGCCAACGTCCTGACTTTC.

The DNA for the CDR3 is TGTGCCAGCAGCTCCCGGTCACCTCGCAATCAGCCCCAGCATTTT. Translated, it gives CASSSRSPRNQPQHF. The chain joins TRBV6-2 or TRBV6-3 to TRBJ1-5; no clear D. Germline V CDR1 and CDR2: MNHEY, SVGEGT. The CDR3 is 15 residues long. Deletions cut 6 bases from V and 2 bases from J, with 14 bases between.

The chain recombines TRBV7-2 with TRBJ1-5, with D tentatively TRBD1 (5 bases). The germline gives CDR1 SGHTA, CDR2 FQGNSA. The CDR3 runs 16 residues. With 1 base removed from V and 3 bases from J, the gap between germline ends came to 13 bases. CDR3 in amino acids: CASSLELGDDNQPQHF. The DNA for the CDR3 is TGTGCCAGCAGCTTAGAACTAGGGGATGACAATCAGCCCCAGCATTTT.

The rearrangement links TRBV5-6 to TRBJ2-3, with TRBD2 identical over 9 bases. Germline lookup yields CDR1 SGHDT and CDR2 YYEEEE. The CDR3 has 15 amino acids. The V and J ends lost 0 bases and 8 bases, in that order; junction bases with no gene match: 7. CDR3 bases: TGTGCCAGCAGCTTGGTGGCTAGCGGGGTGGGTACGCAGTATTTT. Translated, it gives CASSLVASGVGTQYF.

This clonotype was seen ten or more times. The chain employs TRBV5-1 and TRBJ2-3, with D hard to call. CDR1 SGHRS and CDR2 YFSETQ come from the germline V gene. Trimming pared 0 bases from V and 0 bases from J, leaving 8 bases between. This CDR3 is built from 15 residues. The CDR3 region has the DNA TGCGCCAGCAGCTTGGACGGAACTAGCACAGATACGCAGTATTTT. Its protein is CASSLDGTSTDTQYF.

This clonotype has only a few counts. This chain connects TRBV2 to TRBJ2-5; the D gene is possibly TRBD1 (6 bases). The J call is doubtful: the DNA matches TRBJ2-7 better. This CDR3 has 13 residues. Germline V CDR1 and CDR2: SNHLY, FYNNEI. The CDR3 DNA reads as TGTGCCAGCCTGGACAGTCAATTCTACGAGCAGTACTTC. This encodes CASLDSQFYEQYF.

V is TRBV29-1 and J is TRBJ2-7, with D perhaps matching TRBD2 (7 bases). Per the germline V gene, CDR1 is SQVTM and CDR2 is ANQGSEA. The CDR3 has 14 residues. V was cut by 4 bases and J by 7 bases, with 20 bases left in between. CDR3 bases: TGCAGCGTTGGGGAGGGGGGACGACCCAGTGAGCAGTACTTC. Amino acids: CSVGEGGRPSEQYF.